The entry that follows covers one TCR beta chain sequence. The target antigen is unknown. The data derive from a study of T-cell memory formation after mild COVID-19. Study context: TCR clusters were mostly confined to one donor each. Broader study findings: In pre-infection memory, a portion of responding clones appeared, which suggested that cross-reactive memory joined. Whether second-wave clones peaking at day 37 were SARS-CoV-2 specific went unconfirmed.

5'RACE with constant-segment primers yielded barcoded, UMI-tagged TCR alpha and TCR beta cDNA libraries. MiXCR was run by TCRdb on the 5' RACE reads, yielding one entry per CDR3 protein. The sample contains under 250,000 distinct CDR3 sequences, around 9.1% of which appear only once. V lost 5 bases and J lost 8, with 25 bases in between. There are 17 residues in the CDR3. The source of this sequence is a man aged 18 to 35 who had mild COVID-19 (a few samples of this study predate the infection). Cell type and time point are not known. Sequencing was performed on PBMCs or a T cell subset sorted from them (not recorded which). The chain uses TRBV23-1 and TRBJ2-4, with no clear D. TRBV23-1 carries the ORF label, with uncertain function. The CDR3 protein is CASSIPVWPLPKDIQYF. CDR3 DNA: TGCGCCAGCAGTATTCCCGTGTGGCCCTTGCCCAAGGACATTCAGTACTTC.